The 27 T cell receptor beta chains given below trace back to one sample, sequenced in a study of control samples from healthy donors and cancer patients (dated by TCRdb to 2019 to 2021). Receptor amplification or capture employed the immunoSEQ multiplex PCR assay. In its TCRdb copy, this immuneACCESS table keeps in-frame sequences only and misses some clones. Where compared with another copy, unresolved V genes explain less than half of these, and the others have no known cause. The sample yields just over 9,000 clones; about 91% were counted once. The ten largest account for less than 20% of the sample. Specimen: PBMCs. The receptors derive from a man aged 55 to 69 with colorectal cancer.

The V and J genes are TRBV7-3 and TRBJ1-1; D not resolved. The CDR3 runs 13 residues. Germline CDR1 SGHTA, CDR2 FQGTGA. The V end lost 3 bases, the J end lost 3 bases, and 8 bases lay between the germline ends. The CDR3 region is CASSFQVDTEAFF. CDR3 sequence (DNA): TGTGCCAGCAGCTTCCAGGTTGACACTGAAGCTTTCTTT.

The V gene is TRBV3-1 (or the pseudogene TRBV3-2), the J gene TRBJ1-3; D call uncertain. CDR1 and CDR2 (germline): LGHDT, YNNKEL (reference sequence). Deletions cut 1 base from V and 7 bases from J, with 5 bases between. The CDR3 has 12 amino acids. The CDR3 region is CASSQGRNTIYF. CDR3 in DNA: TGTGCCAGCAGCCAAGGGCGCAACACCATATATTTT.

The chain has TRBV28 and TRBJ2-5; 10 bases fit TRBD1. The ends lost 5 bases at V and 4 bases at J; junction bases unmatched: 7. CDR1 is MDHEN, CDR2 SYDVKM, per germline. The CDR3 covers 15 residues. DNA of the CDR3: TGTGCCAGCAGTGCGCCGGGACAGGGGATAGAGACCCAGTACTTC. Protein: CASSAPGQGIETQYF.

The chain has TRBV2 and TRBJ1-2; 7 bases line up with TRBD1. The V gene's germline CDR1 is SNHLY and CDR2 FYNNEI. The CDR3 totals 13 residues. The V segment lost 7 bases and the J segment 4 bases; nucleotides outside the gene matches: 6. CDR3 bases: TGTGCCAGCATGACAGGGACTTTCTATGGCTACACCTTC. This encodes CASMTGTFYGYTF.

Only one count was recorded for this clone. The rearrangement joins TRBV7-9 to TRBJ1-1; 10 positions agree with TRBD1. Looked up from germline, CDR1 is SEHNR and CDR2 is FQNEAQ (reference sequence). V shed 3 bases and J 4 bases; nucleotides not matched to a gene: 2. This CDR3 has 14 residues. The CDR3 protein is CASSLTGGVTEAFF. In DNA, the CDR3 is TGTGCCAGCAGCTTGACAGGGGGCGTCACTGAAGCTTTCTTT.

This rearrangement joins TRBV3-1 (or the pseudogene TRBV3-2) to TRBJ2-5; D is possibly TRBD2 (6 bases). Trimming stripped 5 bases from V and 2 bases from J, with 15 bases between. The CDR3 runs to 15 residues. CDR1 LGHDT and CDR2 YNNKEL come from the germline V gene (reference sequence). The CDR3 sequence: CASSSTPSGQETQYF. In DNA, the CDR3 is TGTGCCAGCAGCTCGACCCCCAGCGGGCAAGAGACCCAGTACTTC.

The V gene is TRBV28, the J gene TRBJ2-1; D is unclear. Trimming removed 2 bases from V and 8 bases from J, with 4 bases in between. CDR3 size: 11 residues. Germline lookup yields CDR1 MDHEN and CDR2 SYDVKM. This chain's CDR3 is CASSLQYEQFF. As DNA, the CDR3 is TGTGCCAGCAGTTTACAGTATGAGCAGTTCTTC. Full variable domain (remainder filled in from reference TRBV28 and TRBJ2-1): DVKVTQSSRYLVKRTGEKVFLECVQDMDHENMFWYRQDPGLGLRLIYFSYDVKMKEKGDIPEGYSVSREKKERFSLILESASTNQTSMYLCASSLQYEQFFGPGTRLTVL.

The chain is built from TRBV2 and TRBJ2-3; 9 bases are a match to TRBD2. The ends lost 6 bases at V and 4 bases at J; junction bases unmatched: 8. Germline V gives CDR1 SNHLY, CDR2 FYNNEI. This CDR3 comprises 15 residues. CDR3: CASRVERGVADTQYF. DNA of the CDR3: TGTGCCAGCAGGGTCGAGCGGGGGGTCGCAGATACGCAGTATTTT.

The chain uses TRBV13 and TRBJ2-5, with 9 bases fitting TRBD1. CDR1 and CDR2 from the germline V gene are PRHDT and FYEKMQ (reference sequence). This CDR3 comprises 16 residues. V was pared by 5 bases and J by 1 base, with 8 bases of the junction left unmatched. The CDR3 bases are TGTGCCAGCAGCACCTGGACAGGGGAGACCCAAGAGACCCAGTACTTC. It specifies CASSTWTGETQETQYF.

This chain links TRBV5-6 with TRBJ2-7; tentative D call: TRBD1 (6 bases). With 4 bases removed from V and 3 bases from J, the gap between germline ends came to 17 bases. This CDR3 contains 15 residues. In germline, CDR1 is SGHDT, CDR2 YYEEEE. The CDR3 loop is CASSVQQGPLYEQYF. Written as DNA, the CDR3 is TGTGCCAGCAGCGTCCAACAGGGCCCCCTCTACGAGCAGTACTTC.

The J gene is TRBJ2-7, the V gene TRBV28; 11 nucleotides match TRBD1. CDR3 length: 17 residues. The V and J ends lost 5 bases and 6 bases, in that order; junction bases with no gene match: 15. CDR1 and CDR2 from the germline V gene are MDHEN and SYDVKM. In DNA form, the CDR3 reads TGTGCCAGCAGTAAGGACAGGGGGCGGACTAAATGGTCCGAGCAGTACTTC. It translates to CASSKDRGRTKWSEQYF. Combining the CDR3 with reference TRBV28 and TRBJ2-7 gives the whole variable domain DVKVTQSSRYLVKRTGEKVFLECVQDMDHENMFWYRQDPGLGLRLIYFSYDVKMKEKGDIPEGYSVSREKKERFSLILESASTNQTSMYLCASSKDRGRTKWSEQYFGPGTRLTVT.

The genes are TRBV5-6 and TRBJ1-5; D not certain. Germline assignment: CDR1 SGHDT and CDR2 YYEEEE. This CDR3 comprises 14 residues. Deletions cut 1 base from V and 7 bases from J, with 12 bases between. DNA for the CDR3: TGTGCCAGCAGCTTGAGTTATGGTCGCCAGCCCCAGCATTTT. Protein: CASSLSYGRQPQHF.

The DNA for the CDR3 is TGTGCCAGTAGTCCTACCGGGACAGGGGGATACAATGAGCAGTTCTTC. Amino acid sequence: CASSPTGTGGYNEQFF. The rearrangement links TRBV19 to TRBJ2-1; 11 nucleotides match TRBD1. This CDR3 spans 16 amino acids. V trimming: 5 bases; J trimming: 4 bases; junction bases outside the gene matches: 7. Germline V gives CDR1 LNHDA, CDR2 SQIVND (reference sequence).

This clone was recorded a few times. No conserved phenylalanine or tryptophan ends this CDR3, so it is likely a read error. It is unclear where the CDR3 begins or ends on the DNA, so no DNA is shown, and the CDR3 is as TCRdb lists it. The rearrangement links TRBV28 to TRBJ2-4; the D call in the table, TRBD1, was not verified against the DNA. The CDR3 spans 12 residues, counting both ends. In germline, CDR1 is MDHEN, CDR2 SYDVKM. The CDR3 here is CASSGQGFLHSV.

This chain uses TRBV5-8 with TRBJ1-1; possibly TRBD1 for D (5 bases). V lost 3 bases, J lost 3 bases, and 15 bases lay in between. Germline V gene lookup returns CDR1 SGHTS and CDR2 YDEGEE. This CDR3 has 15 residues. The CDR3 DNA is TGTGCCAGCAGCTCGCGGGACGGACGATACACTGAAGCTTTCTTT. This gives the protein CASSSRDGRYTEAFF.

In DNA form, the CDR3 reads TGTGCCAGCAGCTTCGCCCCTAGGGTCGGTACGCAGTATTTT. This sequence encodes CASSFAPRVGTQYF. The chain employs TRBV7-2 and TRBJ2-3; D not resolved. Germline V gene lookup returns CDR1 SGHTA and CDR2 FQGNSA. The CDR3 is made up of 14 amino acids. Trimming took off 3 bases at V and 8 bases at J, with 15 bases between the two ends.

V usage is TRBV4-2 and J usage is TRBJ1-6; no clear D. The germline V and J ends were trimmed by 1 base and 3 bases, with 7 bases remaining between them. CDR3 size: 15 residues. Per the germline V gene, CDR1 is LGHNA and CDR2 is YNFKEQ. The CDR3 DNA follows: TGTGCCAGCAGCCAAGGAACGTTCTATAATTCACCCCTCCACTTT. Translating it yields CASSQGTFYNSPLHF.

V is TRBV2 and J is TRBJ1-6; D is unclear. The CDR3 has 15 residues. Germline V gene sequence: CDR1 SNHLY, CDR2 FYNNEI. V was pared by 8 bases and J by 10 bases, with 21 bases between. In DNA form, the CDR3 reads TGTGCCAGCCTTTTATCATGGACCCGAAGGTCACCCCTCCACTTT. Translated, it gives CASLLSWTRRSPLHF.

The chain links TRBV2 to TRBJ1-1; a weak D match, TRBD1 (6 bases). Germline assignment: CDR1 SNHLY and CDR2 FYNNEI. With 4 bases removed from V and 0 bases from J, the gap between germline ends came to 18 bases. The CDR3 covers 17 residues. The CDR3 bases are TGTGCCAGCAGTGTTCGGGGAGGGGGTCTCATGAACACTGAAGCTTTCTTT. Its protein is CASSVRGGGLMNTEAFF.

The chain recombines TRBV28 with TRBJ2-7; 9 nucleotides line up with TRBD1. Per germline, CDR1 MDHEN and CDR2 SYDVKM. CDR3 size: 14 residues. The trim removed 6 bases at V and 1 base at J, leaving 4 bases unmatched. The CDR3 region has the DNA TGTGCCAGCAGGACGACAGGGGGATCCTACGAGCAGTACTTC. The encoded protein is CASRTTGGSYEQYF.

The chain combines TRBV30 with TRBJ1-6; 8 positions match TRBD1. The CDR3 is made up of 13 amino acids. The germline V gene has CDR1 GTSNPN and CDR2 SVGIG (reference sequence). CDR3 loop: CARRTGRNSPLHF. The CDR3, as DNA: TGTGCTCGTAGGACAGGGAGAAATTCACCCCTCCACTTT.

The rearrangement uses TRBV19 and TRBJ2-2; D gene ambiguous. Germline V gene sequence: CDR1 LNHDA, CDR2 SQIVND (reference sequence). This CDR3 has 14 amino acids. The V and J ends lost 0 bases and 1 base respectively, with 3 bases between them. Here the CDR3 reads CASSIEQNTGELFF. In DNA form, the CDR3 reads TGTGCCAGTAGTATAGAACAGAACACCGGGGAGCTGTTTTTT.

V usage is TRBV6-2 or TRBV6-3 and J usage is TRBJ2-7; 8 nucleotides agree with TRBD1. The CDR3 is 17 amino acids. V was clipped by 4 bases and J by 5 bases; unmatched bases: 16. Per the germline V gene, CDR1 is MNHEY and CDR2 is SVGEGT. In DNA form, the CDR3 reads TGTGCCAGCAGTTCCATCTTACAGGGGGTAAAGGTCCACGAGCAGTACTTC. As protein: CASSSILQGVKVHEQYF.

The chain employs TRBV2 and TRBJ2-3; 8 bases map to TRBD2. CDR1 and CDR2 from the germline V gene are SNHLY and FYNNEI. The J segment lost 1 base and the V segment lost 3 bases, leaving 9 bases of the junction unmatched. The CDR3 totals 17 residues. The CDR3 region is CASSEGTSLYGTDTQYF. In nucleotides, the CDR3 is TGTGCCAGCAGTGAGGGGACTAGTCTTTATGGCACAGATACGCAGTATTTT.

This chain links TRBV19 with TRBJ2-5; D ambiguous. The CDR3 is 13 residues long. Germline CDR1 reads LNHDA; CDR2 reads SQIVND (reference sequence). Trimming took off 3 bases at V and 2 bases at J, with 7 bases between the two ends. CDR3 in amino acids: CASSMSHQETQYF. The CDR3 DNA sequence: TGTGCCAGTAGTATGTCCCATCAAGAGACCCAGTACTTC.

The V gene is TRBV7-6, the J gene TRBJ2-2; the D gene is possibly TRBD2 (5 bases). The germline V and J ends were trimmed by 5 bases and 3 bases, with 16 bases remaining between them. CDR1 is SGHVS and CDR2 is FNYEAQ in the germline V gene. The CDR3 runs to 16 residues. CDR3 amino acids: CASSPRRFRDTGELFF. CDR3 sequence (DNA): TGTGCCAGCAGCCCCAGGAGGTTTAGGGACACCGGGGAGCTGTTTTTT.

The genes are TRBV4-2 and TRBJ1-4; 9 nucleotides align to TRBD1. This CDR3 is built from 18 residues. The V and J ends lost 4 bases and 0 bases, in that order; junction bases with no gene match: 9. CDR1 is LGHNA and CDR2 is YNFKEQ in the germline V gene. The CDR3 DNA follows: TGTGCCAGCAGCCCTCTTACAGGGGGCGATGCAACTAATGAAAAACTGTTTTTT. Translated, it gives CASSPLTGGDATNEKLFF.